This section outlines one T cell receptor beta chain sequence together with its context. Its antigen is undetermined. Germline CDR1 SGHAT, CDR2 FQNNGV. The CDR3 totals 15 residues. V dropped 2 bases and J dropped 2 bases, with 12 bases sitting between them. Method: immunoSEQ multiplex PCR; TCRdb's copy keeps in-frame clones and lacks some. The sample contains about 26,000 clones, under 95% of which appear only once. The data are from a study of lymphopenia after photon versus proton radiotherapy. Study-level results: After lymphocyte nadir, photon-treated repertoires showed oligoclonal expansion, especially CD8+ Temra. Photon-treated patients lost naive T cells and TCR diversity; proton-treated stayed stable. Larger post-nadir TCR diversity loss correlated inversely with survival in deceased patients.

The source was peripheral blood, collected from a patient treated with photon-based radiotherapy. The sequence was collected from a woman in her forties or fifties with cholangiocarcinoma. The gene calls are TRBV11-2 and TRBJ1-2; the D is unclear. The CDR3 region is CASSLFPKWNYGYTF. As DNA, the CDR3 is TGTGCCAGCAGCTTATTCCCCAAATGGAACTATGGCTACACCTTC.